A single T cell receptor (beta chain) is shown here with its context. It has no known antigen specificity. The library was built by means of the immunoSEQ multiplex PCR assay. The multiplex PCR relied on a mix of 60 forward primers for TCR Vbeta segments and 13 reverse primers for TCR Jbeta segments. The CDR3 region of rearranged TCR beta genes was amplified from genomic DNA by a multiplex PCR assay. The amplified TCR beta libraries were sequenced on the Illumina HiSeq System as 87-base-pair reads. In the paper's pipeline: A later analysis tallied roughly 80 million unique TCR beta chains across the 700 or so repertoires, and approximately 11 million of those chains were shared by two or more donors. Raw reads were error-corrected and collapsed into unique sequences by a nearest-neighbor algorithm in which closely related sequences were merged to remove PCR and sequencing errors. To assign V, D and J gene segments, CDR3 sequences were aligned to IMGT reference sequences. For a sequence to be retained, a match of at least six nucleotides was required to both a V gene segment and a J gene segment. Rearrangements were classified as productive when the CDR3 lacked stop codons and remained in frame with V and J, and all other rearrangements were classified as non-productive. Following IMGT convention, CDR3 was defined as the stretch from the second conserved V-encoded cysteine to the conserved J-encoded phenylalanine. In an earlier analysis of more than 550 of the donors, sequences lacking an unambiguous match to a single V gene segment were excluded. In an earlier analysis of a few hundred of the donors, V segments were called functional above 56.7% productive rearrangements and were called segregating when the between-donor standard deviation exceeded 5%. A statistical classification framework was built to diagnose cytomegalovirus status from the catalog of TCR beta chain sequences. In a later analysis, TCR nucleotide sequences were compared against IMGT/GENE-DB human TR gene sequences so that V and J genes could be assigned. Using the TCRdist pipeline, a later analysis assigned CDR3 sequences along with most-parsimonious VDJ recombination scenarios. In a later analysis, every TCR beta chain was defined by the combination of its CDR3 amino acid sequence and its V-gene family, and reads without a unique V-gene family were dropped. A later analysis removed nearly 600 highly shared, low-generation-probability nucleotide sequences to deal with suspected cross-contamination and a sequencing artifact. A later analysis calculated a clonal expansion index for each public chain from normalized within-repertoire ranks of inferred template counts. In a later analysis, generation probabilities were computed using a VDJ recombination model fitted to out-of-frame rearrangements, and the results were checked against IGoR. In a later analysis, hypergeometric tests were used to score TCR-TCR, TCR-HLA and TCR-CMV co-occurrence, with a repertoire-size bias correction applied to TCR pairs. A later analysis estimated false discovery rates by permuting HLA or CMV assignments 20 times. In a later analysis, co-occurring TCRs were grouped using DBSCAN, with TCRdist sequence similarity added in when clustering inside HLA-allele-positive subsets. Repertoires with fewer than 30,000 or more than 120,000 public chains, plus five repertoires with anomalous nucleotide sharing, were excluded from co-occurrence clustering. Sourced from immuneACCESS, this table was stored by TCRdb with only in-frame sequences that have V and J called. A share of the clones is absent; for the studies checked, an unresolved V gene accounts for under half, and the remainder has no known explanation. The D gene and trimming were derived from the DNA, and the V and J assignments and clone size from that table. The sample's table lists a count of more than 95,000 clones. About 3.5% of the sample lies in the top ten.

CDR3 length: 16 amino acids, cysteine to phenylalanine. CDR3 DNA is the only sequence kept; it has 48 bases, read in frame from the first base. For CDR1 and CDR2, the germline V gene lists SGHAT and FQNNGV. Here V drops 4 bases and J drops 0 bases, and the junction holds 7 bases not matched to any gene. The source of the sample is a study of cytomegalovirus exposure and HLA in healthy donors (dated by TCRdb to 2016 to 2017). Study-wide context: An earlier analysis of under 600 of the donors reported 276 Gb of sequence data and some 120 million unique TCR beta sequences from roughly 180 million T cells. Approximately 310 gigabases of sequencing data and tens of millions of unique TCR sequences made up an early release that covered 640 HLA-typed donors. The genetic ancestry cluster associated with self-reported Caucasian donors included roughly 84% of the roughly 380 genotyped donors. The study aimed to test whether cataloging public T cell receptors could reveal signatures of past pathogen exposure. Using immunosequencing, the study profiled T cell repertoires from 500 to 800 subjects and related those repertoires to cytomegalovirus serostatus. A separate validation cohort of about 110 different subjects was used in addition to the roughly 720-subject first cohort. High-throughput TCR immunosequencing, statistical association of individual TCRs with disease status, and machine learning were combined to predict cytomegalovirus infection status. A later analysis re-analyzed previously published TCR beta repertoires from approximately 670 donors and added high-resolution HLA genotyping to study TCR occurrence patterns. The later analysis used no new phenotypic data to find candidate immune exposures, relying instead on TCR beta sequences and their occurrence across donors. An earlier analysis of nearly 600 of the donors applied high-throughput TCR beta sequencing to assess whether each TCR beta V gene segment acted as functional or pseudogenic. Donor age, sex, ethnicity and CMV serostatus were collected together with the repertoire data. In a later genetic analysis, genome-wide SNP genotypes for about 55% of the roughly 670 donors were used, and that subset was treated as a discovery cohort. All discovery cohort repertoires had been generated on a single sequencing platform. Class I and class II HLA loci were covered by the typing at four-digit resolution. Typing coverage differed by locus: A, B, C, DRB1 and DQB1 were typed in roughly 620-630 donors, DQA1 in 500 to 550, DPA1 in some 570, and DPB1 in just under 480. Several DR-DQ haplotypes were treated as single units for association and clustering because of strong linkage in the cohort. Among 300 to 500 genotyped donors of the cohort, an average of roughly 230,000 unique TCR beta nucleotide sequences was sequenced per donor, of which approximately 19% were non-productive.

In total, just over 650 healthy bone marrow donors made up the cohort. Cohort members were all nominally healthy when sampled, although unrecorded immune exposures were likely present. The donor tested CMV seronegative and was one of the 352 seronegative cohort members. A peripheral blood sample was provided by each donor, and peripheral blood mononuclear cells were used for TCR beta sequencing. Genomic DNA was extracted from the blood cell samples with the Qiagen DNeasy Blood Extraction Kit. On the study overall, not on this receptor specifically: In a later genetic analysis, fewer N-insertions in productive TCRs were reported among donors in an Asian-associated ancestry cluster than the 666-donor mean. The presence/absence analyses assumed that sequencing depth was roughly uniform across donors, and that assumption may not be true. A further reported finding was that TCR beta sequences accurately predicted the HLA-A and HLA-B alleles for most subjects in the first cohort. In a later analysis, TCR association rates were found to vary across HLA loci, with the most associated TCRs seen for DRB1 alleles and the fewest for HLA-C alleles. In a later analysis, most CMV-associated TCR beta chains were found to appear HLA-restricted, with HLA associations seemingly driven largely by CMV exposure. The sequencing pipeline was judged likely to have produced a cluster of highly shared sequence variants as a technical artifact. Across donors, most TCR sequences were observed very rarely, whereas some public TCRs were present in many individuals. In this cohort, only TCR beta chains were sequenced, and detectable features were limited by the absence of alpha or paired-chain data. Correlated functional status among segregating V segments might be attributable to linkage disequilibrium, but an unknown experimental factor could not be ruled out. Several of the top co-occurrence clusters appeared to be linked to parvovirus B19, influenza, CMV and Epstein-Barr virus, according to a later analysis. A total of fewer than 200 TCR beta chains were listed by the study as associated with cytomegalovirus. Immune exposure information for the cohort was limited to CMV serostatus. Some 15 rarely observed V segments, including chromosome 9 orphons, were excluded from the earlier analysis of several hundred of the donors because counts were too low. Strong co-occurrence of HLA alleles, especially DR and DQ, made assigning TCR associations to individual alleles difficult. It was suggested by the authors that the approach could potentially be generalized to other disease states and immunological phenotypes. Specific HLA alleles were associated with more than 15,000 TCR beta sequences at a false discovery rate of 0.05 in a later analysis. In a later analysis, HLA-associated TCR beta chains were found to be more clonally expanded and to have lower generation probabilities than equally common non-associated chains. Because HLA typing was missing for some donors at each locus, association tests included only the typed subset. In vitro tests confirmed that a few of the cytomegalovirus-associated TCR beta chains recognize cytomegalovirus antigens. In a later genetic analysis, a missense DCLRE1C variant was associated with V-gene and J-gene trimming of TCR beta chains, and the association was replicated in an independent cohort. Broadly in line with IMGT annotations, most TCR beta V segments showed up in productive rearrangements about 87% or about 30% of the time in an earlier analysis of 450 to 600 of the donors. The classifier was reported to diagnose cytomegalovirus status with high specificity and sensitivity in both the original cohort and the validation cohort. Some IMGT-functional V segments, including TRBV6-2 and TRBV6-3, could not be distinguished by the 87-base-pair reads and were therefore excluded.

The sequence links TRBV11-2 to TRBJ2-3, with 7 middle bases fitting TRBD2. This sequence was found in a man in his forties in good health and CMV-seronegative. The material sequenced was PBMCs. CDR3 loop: CASSSGAGSSTDTQYF. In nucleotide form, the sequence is TGTGCCAGCAGCTCCGGAGCGGGGTCGAGCACAGATACGCAGTATTTT.